This TCR beta chain was sequenced during a study of blood T cell repertoires in COVID-19. Study in general: Sample material is recorded as cDNA or gDNA derived from T cells, B-cell-depleted T cells, or PBMCs.

The authors' processing: Counts of nucleated cells, estimated from reference gene primer amplification, were obtained. The data were produced by immunoSEQ multiplex PCR, yet TCRdb's version contains in-frame clones alone and is incomplete. V, J and clone size are taken as reported in that table, and D and trimming were inferred from the DNA itself. The profile shows about 200,000 clones, 80% to 90% of them singletons. The cohort comprised adults aged about 18 to 100 years residing in 20 to 25 US areas. Participants' reported clinical history set cohort assignment. The CDR3 is 15 residues long. V lost 9 bases, J lost 9 bases, and 24 bases lay in between. Germline CDR1 MNHEY, CDR2 SMNVEV (reference sequence).

The TCR originated in a woman aged 40 to 50 with acute COVID-19. V and J are TRBV27 and TRBJ2-1; D is possibly TRBD1 (6 bases). Sequenced sample: PBMCs or T cells enriched from blood (not recorded which). The CDR3 sequence: CASLISGHSWGEQFF. For the CDR3, the DNA is TGTGCCAGTCTCATTTCGGGACACTCCTGGGGTGAGCAGTTCTTC.